These 17 T cell receptor beta chains were sequenced from one sample in a study of T cell responses to AZD1222 COVID-19 vaccine. Profiling relied on immunoSEQ multiplex PCR, and the TCRdb table lists in-frame clones only, not all of them. Here the sample spans some 110,000 clones, almost 95% being singletons. The starting material was peripheral blood, obtained 28 days after the second AZD1222 dose. The receptors were gathered from an adult who received the AZD1222 COVID-19 vaccine.

V and J are TRBV28 and TRBJ1-3; no definite D call. The germline gives CDR1 MDHEN, CDR2 SYDVKM. The ends were cut back, 3 bases at V and 1 base at J, with 10 bases in the middle. The CDR3 is 15 residues long. Here the CDR3 DNA reads TGTGCCAGCAGTTTGGGAGTGGGGTCTGGAAACACCATATATTTT. Translating gives CASSLGVGSGNTIYF.

The chain uses TRBV29-1 and TRBJ2-1; TRBD2 aligns across 11 bases. The CDR3 runs 14 residues. V lost 2 bases and J lost 7; bases outside the gene matches: 4. Germline V CDR1 and CDR2: SQVTM, ANQGSEA. CDR3 in amino acids: CSVEPSGRSNEQFF. The CDR3 DNA sequence: TGCAGCGTTGAACCTAGCGGGAGGTCTAATGAGCAGTTCTTC.

This clone was observed many times. J is TRBJ1-6 and V is TRBV13, with a weak D call TRBD1 (6 bases). V lost 6 bases, J lost 1 base, and 10 bases lay in between. From germline, CDR1 is PRHDT and CDR2 FYEKMQ (reference sequence). CDR3 size: 15 residues. The CDR3 nucleotides read TGTGCCAGCAGAAAGGGGGTTTCCTATAATTCACCCCTCCACTTT. This encodes CASRKGVSYNSPLHF.

The chain employs TRBV2 and TRBJ1-6; no clear D. Germline CDR1 reads SNHLY; CDR2 reads FYNNEI. Trimming cost V 4 bases and J 11 bases, with 6 bases left between them. The CDR3 sequence is 11 residues long. The CDR3, as DNA: TGTGCCAGCAGTGGGCACACACCCCTCCACTTT. Translating gives CASSGHTPLHF.

The rearrangement joins TRBV3-1 (or the pseudogene TRBV3-2) to TRBJ1-4, with 8 positions matching TRBD1. This CDR3 comprises 15 residues. Germline V gene lookup returns CDR1 LGHDT and CDR2 YNNKEL (reference sequence). The trim removed 1 base at V and 5 bases at J, leaving 3 bases unmatched. The CDR3 nucleotides are TGTGCCAGCAGCCAAGGACAGGGGTGGAATGAAAAACTGTTTTTT. Translation: CASSQGQGWNEKLFF.

V usage is TRBV6-5 and J usage is TRBJ2-7, with a possible D match to TRBD2 (5 bases). Per the germline V gene, CDR1 is MNHEY and CDR2 is SVGAGI. The CDR3 spans 14 residues. Trimming took off 8 bases at V and 3 bases at J, with 17 bases between the two ends. The CDR3, as DNA: TGTGCCAGCCGGACTCGCCCCGAGAACTACGAGCAGTACTTC. Its protein is CASRTRPENYEQYF.

Comment on this clone: At one of its ends the junction is not consistent with the germline gene, which may arise from a read error. V usage is TRBV19 and J usage is TRBJ2-3; D not resolved. The germline V gene encodes CDR1 LNHDA and CDR2 SQIVND (reference sequence). The CDR3 spans 12 residues. The DNA of the CDR3 is TGTGCCAGTAGTATGGCCACATATACGCAGTATTTT. Translation: CASSMATYTQYF.

J is TRBJ1-2 and V is TRBV28; 10 bases are shared with TRBD1. Germline V gene sequence: CDR1 MDHEN, CDR2 SYDVKM. With V trimmed by 8 bases and J by 3 bases, 0 bases remained unmatched. This CDR3 is 12 amino acids long. The chain's CDR3 is CASGTGDYGYTF. The CDR3 DNA reads TGTGCCAGCGGGACAGGGGACTATGGCTACACCTTC.

The chain joins TRBV13 to TRBJ1-5; 7 nucleotides line up with TRBD1. Per germline, CDR1 PRHDT and CDR2 FYEKMQ (reference sequence). V gave up 5 bases and J gave up 4 bases; unmatched junction bases: 5. CDR3 size: 14 residues. The DNA of the CDR3 is TGTGCCAGCAGCCAGAGACAGGGTAATCAGCCCCAGCATTTT. This translates into CASSQRQGNQPQHF.

This clone was found once. The chain has TRBV4-2 and TRBJ2-1, with 10 bases aligning to TRBD2. The germline CDR1 and CDR2 sequences are LGHNA and YNFKEQ. With V trimmed by 4 bases and J by 8 bases, 11 bases remained unmatched. The CDR3 runs to 16 residues. The CDR3 coding sequence is TGTGCCAGCAGCCCAGACTTAGCGGGAGGTGGCGATGAGCAGTTCTTC. Protein product: CASSPDLAGGGDEQFF.

This sequence joins TRBV10-3 and TRBJ2-1; TRBD1 aligns across 7 bases. Germline assignment: CDR1 ENHRY and CDR2 SYGVKD. This CDR3 is built from 13 residues. After removal of 10 bases from V and 8 bases from J, the junction contained 11 bases not matched to a gene. CDR3 bases: TGTGCCACCGCCGGGACAGAAGGACATGAGCAGTTCTTC. Protein: CATAGTEGHEQFF.

The chain combines TRBV28 with TRBJ1-5; D may be TRBD1 (6 bases). Germline-derived CDR1 and CDR2 are MDHEN and SYDVKM. The CDR3 has 18 residues. V was shortened by 4 bases and J by 0 bases, with 19 bases between the two germline ends. CDR3 DNA sequence: TGTGCCAGCAGTTCGGTCCAGGGGCTCCCTTATAGCAATCAGCCCCAGCATTTT. This gives the protein CASSSVQGLPYSNQPQHF. The variable domain in full, completed from reference TRBV28 and TRBJ1-5, reads DVKVTQSSRYLVKRTGEKVFLECVQDMDHENMFWYRQDPGLGLRLIYFSYDVKMKEKGDIPEGYSVSREKKERFSLILESASTNQTSMYLCASSSVQGLPYSNQPQHFGDGTRLSIL.

The genes are TRBV5-5 and TRBJ1-6; possible D gene TRBD1, 5 bases. V lost 1 base, J lost 11 bases, and 10 bases lay in between. CDR3 length: 13 residues. CDR1 is SGHKS, CDR2 YYEKEE, per germline (reference sequence). The CDR3 DNA is TGTGCCAGCAGCTTGTACGTGGGACCACCCCTCCACTTT. As protein: CASSLYVGPPLHF.

The J gene is TRBJ2-3, the V gene TRBV27; D ambiguous. This CDR3 is 12 amino acids long. The germline V gene has CDR1 MNHEY and CDR2 SMNVEV (reference sequence). The germline V and J ends were trimmed by 5 bases and 2 bases, with 5 bases remaining between them. CDR3: CASSPTTDTQYF. The CDR3 nucleotides read TGTGCCAGCAGTCCAACCACAGATACGCAGTATTTT.

The count of this clone is one. This chain uses TRBV28 with TRBJ2-2; 7 bases fit TRBD2. There are 16 residues in the CDR3. Per the germline V gene, CDR1 is MDHEN and CDR2 is SYDVKM. The trim removed 8 bases at V and 9 bases at J, leaving 18 bases unmatched. CDR3 DNA sequence: TGTGCCAGCCGACCGGGGGGTCGACAGTGGGGCCGGGAGCTGTTTTTT. Translating it yields CASRPGGRQWGRELFF.

The chain carries TRBV27 and TRBJ2-5, with D unresolved. This CDR3 comprises 15 residues. CDR1 MNHEY and CDR2 SMNVEV come from the germline V gene (reference sequence). Trimming pared 4 bases from V and 0 bases from J, leaving 12 bases between. CDR3 protein: CASSSKSLYQETQYF. The CDR3 nucleotides read TGTGCCAGCAGTTCCAAATCCTTGTACCAAGAGACCCAGTACTTC.

The V gene is TRBV7-8, the J gene TRBJ1-5, with D maybe TRBD1 (6 bases). Per the germline V gene, CDR1 is SGHVS and CDR2 is FQNEAQ. CDR3 length equals 15 residues. The V end lost 0 bases, the J end lost 6 bases, and 12 bases lay between the germline ends. CDR3 amino acids: CASSLALGGGQPQHF. The CDR3 nucleotides are TGTGCCAGCAGCTTAGCGCTTGGAGGGGGTCAGCCCCAGCATTTT.